This T cell receptor (beta chain) stems from a study of identifying expanded T cells in peripheral blood. CDR1 and CDR2 (germline): LNHDA, SQIVND (reference sequence). Trimming took 3 bases from V and 0 from J, leaving 11 bases between them. The length of the CDR3 is 15 residues. Measured with immunoSEQ multiplex PCR; TCRdb has only the in-frame clones, and not every one. The sample holds about 58,000 clones, over 85% seen once. Healthy donors had no documented immune events, such as infections, while sampled. This TCR was sampled from a person aged 18 to 75 in good health. The V and J genes are TRBV19 and TRBJ1-1; D perhaps matches TRBD1 (5 bases). Sequences were obtained from blood. The CDR3 DNA sequence: TGTGCCAGTAGTATTTCAGGGCACATGAACACTGAAGCTTTCTTT. Protein product: CASSISGHMNTEAFF.